A selection of T cell receptor beta chains follows, all from one sample in a study of T cells in Graves' hyperthyroidism and ophthalmopathy. Each CDR3 protein is one row after TCRdb ran MiXCR on the multiplex PCR reads. The sample has about 640,000 distinct CDR3 sequences; about a fifth are singletons. The sequencing input was blood. The origin of the receptors is a man between 25 and 39 years old with Graves' ophthalmopathy. CDR3s include the opening cysteine and the closing phenylalanine or tryptophan. Each record gives: V gene, D gene, J gene, clone size, CDR3 DNA, CDR3 protein. The D gene is left open where the match is weak. Not all rows give a size; the values are once, few, many and, for expanded clones, a class.

V gene: TRBV10-3
D gene: TRBD2
J gene: TRBJ2-7
clone size: many
CDR3 DNA: TGTGCCATCAGTGAGGGCCTAGCGGGAGTGGACGAGCAGTACTTC
CDR3 protein: CAISEGLAGVDEQYF

V gene: TRBV11-2
D gene: -
J gene: TRBJ2-7
clone size: few
CDR3 DNA: TGTGCCAGCAGCTTCGGACCTTCCTACGAGCAGTACTTC
CDR3 protein: CASSFGPSYEQYF

V gene: TRBV7-9
D gene: -
J gene: TRBJ2-7
clone size: few
CDR3 DNA: TGTGCCAGCAGCTTAGTGGGCCATTTGGGCCCCGAGCAGTACTTC
CDR3 protein: CASSLVGHLGPEQYF

V gene: TRBV12-3/TRBV12-4
D gene: -
J gene: TRBJ1-4
clone size: many
CDR3 DNA: TGTGCCAGCCACCGGGGTGCAACTAATGAAAAACTGTTTTTT
CDR3 protein: CASHRGATNEKLFF

V gene: TRBV6-1
D gene: -
J gene: TRBJ1-1
clone size: many
CDR3 DNA: TGTGCCAGCAGTGCCTACCCCGGGGGCGGCACTGAAGCTTTCTTT
CDR3 protein: CASSAYPGGGTEAFF

V gene: TRBV12-3/TRBV12-4
D gene: TRBD2
J gene: TRBJ2-7
clone size: once
CDR3 DNA: TGTGCCAGTCAATCTAGCGGGGCCTCCTACGAGCAGTACTTC
CDR3 protein: CASQSSGASYEQYF

V gene: TRBV28
D gene: TRBD2
J gene: TRBJ2-7
clone size: -
CDR3 DNA: TGTGCCAGCAGGCGCGGACCAGCGGGAGTTTCCTACGAGCAGTACTTC
CDR3 protein: CASRRGPAGVSYEQYF

V gene: TRBV5-4
D gene: -
J gene: TRBJ1-1
clone size: few
CDR3 DNA: TGTGCCAGCAGCAGGTCGCCGGCGGGCGGTACTGAAGCTTTCTTT
CDR3 protein: CASSRSPAGGTEAFF

V gene: TRBV12-3/TRBV12-4
D gene: -
J gene: TRBJ2-1
clone size: -
CDR3 DNA: TGTGCCAGCAGTTGGATGGGGAAACCGAGCTCCTACAATGAGCAGTTCTTC
CDR3 protein: CASSWMGKPSSYNEQFF

V gene: TRBV5-6
D gene: -
J gene: TRBJ2-3
clone size: few
CDR3 DNA: TGTGCCAGCAGCTTGGAAAATACGCAGTATTTT
CDR3 protein: CASSLENTQYF

V gene: TRBV12-3/TRBV12-4
D gene: TRBD2
J gene: TRBJ2-7
clone size: many
CDR3 DNA: TGTGCCAGCAGGTGGGGGGAGGGCCCCTACGAGCAGTACTTC
CDR3 protein: CASRWGEGPYEQYF

V gene: TRBV4-3
D gene: -
J gene: TRBJ2-1
clone size: -
CDR3 DNA: TGCGCCAGCAGCGAAAGTGACAATGAGCAGTTCTTC
CDR3 protein: CASSESDNEQFF

V gene: TRBV11-2
D gene: -
J gene: TRBJ1-4
clone size: -
CDR3 DNA: TGTGCCAGCAGCTCATTCGGTCGGGGGCCTAATGAAAAACTGTTTTTT
CDR3 protein: CASSSFGRGPNEKLFF

V gene: TRBV5-1
D gene: -
J gene: TRBJ1-4
clone size: -
CDR3 DNA: TGCGCCAGCAGCCCCGTTGCCAACCGAAATGAAAAACTGTTTTTT
CDR3 protein: CASSPVANRNEKLFF

V gene: TRBV2
D gene: TRBD1
J gene: TRBJ2-2
clone size: -
CDR3 DNA: TGTGCCAGCAGTAAACAGGGGGCAGGGACCGGGGAGCTGTTTTTT
CDR3 protein: CASSKQGAGTGELFF

V gene: TRBV5-1
D gene: TRBD2
J gene: TRBJ2-1
clone size: few
CDR3 DNA: TGCGCCAGCAGCCCAATAGCGGGAGAGGGCAATGAGCAGTTCTTC
CDR3 protein: CASSPIAGEGNEQFF

V gene: TRBV24-1
D gene: -
J gene: TRBJ2-7
clone size: -
CDR3 DNA: TGTACCACCGGGGCAGACTCCTACGAGCAGTACTTC
CDR3 protein: CTTGADSYEQYF

V gene: TRBV12-3/TRBV12-4
D gene: -
J gene: TRBJ1-1
clone size: few
CDR3 DNA: TGTGCCAGCAGTTTTCAGGGGCTGAACACTGAAGCTTTCTTT
CDR3 protein: CASSFQGLNTEAFF

V gene: TRBV27
D gene: TRBD2
J gene: TRBJ2-3
clone size: few
CDR3 DNA: TGTGCCAGCAGTTGGGGGGGATTCTCTAGCACAGATACGCAGTATTTT
CDR3 protein: CASSWGGFSSTDTQYF

V gene: TRBV20-1
D gene: -
J gene: TRBJ2-5
clone size: -
CDR3 DNA: TGCAGTGCTAGAGATTTCCGACGGGGGCAGGGCTTCGAGACCCAGTACTTC
CDR3 protein: CSARDFRRGQGFETQYF

V gene: TRBV11-2
D gene: TRBD2
J gene: TRBJ2-1
clone size: many
CDR3 DNA: TGTGCCAGCAGCTTAGGCGGGAGGGCCCGCAATGAGCAGTTCTTC
CDR3 protein: CASSLGGRARNEQFF

V gene: TRBV27
D gene: -
J gene: TRBJ2-5
clone size: many
CDR3 DNA: TGTGCCAGCAGTCCCATCCCCCAAGAGACCCAGTACTTC
CDR3 protein: CASSPIPQETQYF